One and the same sample provided the 6 T cell receptor beta chains below, sequenced in a study of response to subunit inactivated influenza vaccine. MiXCR was run by TCRdb on the RT-PCR reads, yielding one entry per CDR3 protein. The sample consists of about 150,000 distinct CDR3 sequences, approximately 11% of them appearing once. The specimen comprised CD8+ T cells sorted from PBMCs, sampled roughly 24 months after vaccination. Receptors were obtained from a man between 50 and 70 years old who received an inactivated influenza vaccine.

This clonotype has only a few counts. The genes are TRBV6-5 and TRBJ2-3; 13 bases agree with TRBD2. Germline assignment: CDR1 MNHEY and CDR2 SVGAGI. The ends lost 2 bases at V and 7 bases at J; junction bases unmatched: 9. The CDR3 extends over 17 amino acids. The DNA of the CDR3 is TGTGCCAGCAGTTACGGTCCGACTAGCGGGGGGCTGAATACGCAGTATTTT. As protein: CASSYGPTSGGLNTQYF.

This clonotype was counted at least ten times. The J gene is TRBJ1-5, the V gene TRBV12-3 or TRBV12-4; D not resolved. V shed 0 bases and J shed 2 bases, with 5 bases lying between them. The CDR3 is made up of 14 amino acids. The CDR3 DNA is TGTGCCAGCAGTTTAGCGTGGGGCAATCAGCCCCAGCATTTT. Translation gives CASSLAWGNQPQHF.

This clonotype appeared a few times. The chain is built from TRBV2 and TRBJ2-2; 12 nucleotides match TRBD2. With 3 bases clipped from V and 2 bases from J, the junction kept 10 bases outside the gene matches. This CDR3 spans 19 amino acids. Germline CDR1 is SNHLY and CDR2 is FYNNEI. CDR3 nucleotides: TGTGCCAGCAGTGACGAGGGACTAGCGGGTCTTGTAAACACCGGGGAGCTGTTTTTT. Its protein is CASSDEGLAGLVNTGELFF.

This clonotype has a handful of counts. The V and J genes are TRBV5-5 and TRBJ2-7; D not resolved. V was shortened by 5 bases and J by 5 bases, with 14 bases between the two germline ends. This CDR3 spans 13 amino acids. The germline gives CDR1 SGHKS, CDR2 YYEKEE (reference sequence). CDR3 sequence reads: CASSQQTQDEQYF. The CDR3, as DNA: TGTGCCAGCAGTCAACAGACCCAGGACGAGCAGTACTTC. Combining the CDR3 with reference TRBV5-5 and TRBJ2-7 gives the whole variable domain DAGVTQSPTHLIKTRGQQVTLRCSPISGHKSVSWYQQVLGQGPQFIFQYYEKEERGRGNFPDRFSARQFPNYSSELNVNALLLGDSALYLCASSQQTQDEQYFGPGTRLTVT.

The V call is TRBV6-5, the J call TRBJ1-4, with D possibly being TRBD1 (6 bases). This CDR3 region has 15 residues. Germline V gene lookup returns CDR1 MNHEY and CDR2 SVGAGI. The V and J ends lost 1 base and 7 bases respectively, with 13 bases between them. CDR3 DNA: TGTGCCAGCAGTTACTTTAGGGGGTTAGGTGAAAAACTGTTTTTT. Protein sequence: CASSYFRGLGEKLFF.

The chain carries TRBV11-3 and TRBJ2-1; D remains unclear. V was trimmed by 0 bases and J by 5 bases, leaving 8 bases between them. CDR1 and CDR2 from the germline V gene are SGHNT and YENEEA. This CDR3 is built from 14 residues. CDR3: CASSLDLVDNEQFF. DNA for the CDR3: TGTGCCAGCAGCTTAGATCTGGTGGACAATGAGCAGTTCTTC.